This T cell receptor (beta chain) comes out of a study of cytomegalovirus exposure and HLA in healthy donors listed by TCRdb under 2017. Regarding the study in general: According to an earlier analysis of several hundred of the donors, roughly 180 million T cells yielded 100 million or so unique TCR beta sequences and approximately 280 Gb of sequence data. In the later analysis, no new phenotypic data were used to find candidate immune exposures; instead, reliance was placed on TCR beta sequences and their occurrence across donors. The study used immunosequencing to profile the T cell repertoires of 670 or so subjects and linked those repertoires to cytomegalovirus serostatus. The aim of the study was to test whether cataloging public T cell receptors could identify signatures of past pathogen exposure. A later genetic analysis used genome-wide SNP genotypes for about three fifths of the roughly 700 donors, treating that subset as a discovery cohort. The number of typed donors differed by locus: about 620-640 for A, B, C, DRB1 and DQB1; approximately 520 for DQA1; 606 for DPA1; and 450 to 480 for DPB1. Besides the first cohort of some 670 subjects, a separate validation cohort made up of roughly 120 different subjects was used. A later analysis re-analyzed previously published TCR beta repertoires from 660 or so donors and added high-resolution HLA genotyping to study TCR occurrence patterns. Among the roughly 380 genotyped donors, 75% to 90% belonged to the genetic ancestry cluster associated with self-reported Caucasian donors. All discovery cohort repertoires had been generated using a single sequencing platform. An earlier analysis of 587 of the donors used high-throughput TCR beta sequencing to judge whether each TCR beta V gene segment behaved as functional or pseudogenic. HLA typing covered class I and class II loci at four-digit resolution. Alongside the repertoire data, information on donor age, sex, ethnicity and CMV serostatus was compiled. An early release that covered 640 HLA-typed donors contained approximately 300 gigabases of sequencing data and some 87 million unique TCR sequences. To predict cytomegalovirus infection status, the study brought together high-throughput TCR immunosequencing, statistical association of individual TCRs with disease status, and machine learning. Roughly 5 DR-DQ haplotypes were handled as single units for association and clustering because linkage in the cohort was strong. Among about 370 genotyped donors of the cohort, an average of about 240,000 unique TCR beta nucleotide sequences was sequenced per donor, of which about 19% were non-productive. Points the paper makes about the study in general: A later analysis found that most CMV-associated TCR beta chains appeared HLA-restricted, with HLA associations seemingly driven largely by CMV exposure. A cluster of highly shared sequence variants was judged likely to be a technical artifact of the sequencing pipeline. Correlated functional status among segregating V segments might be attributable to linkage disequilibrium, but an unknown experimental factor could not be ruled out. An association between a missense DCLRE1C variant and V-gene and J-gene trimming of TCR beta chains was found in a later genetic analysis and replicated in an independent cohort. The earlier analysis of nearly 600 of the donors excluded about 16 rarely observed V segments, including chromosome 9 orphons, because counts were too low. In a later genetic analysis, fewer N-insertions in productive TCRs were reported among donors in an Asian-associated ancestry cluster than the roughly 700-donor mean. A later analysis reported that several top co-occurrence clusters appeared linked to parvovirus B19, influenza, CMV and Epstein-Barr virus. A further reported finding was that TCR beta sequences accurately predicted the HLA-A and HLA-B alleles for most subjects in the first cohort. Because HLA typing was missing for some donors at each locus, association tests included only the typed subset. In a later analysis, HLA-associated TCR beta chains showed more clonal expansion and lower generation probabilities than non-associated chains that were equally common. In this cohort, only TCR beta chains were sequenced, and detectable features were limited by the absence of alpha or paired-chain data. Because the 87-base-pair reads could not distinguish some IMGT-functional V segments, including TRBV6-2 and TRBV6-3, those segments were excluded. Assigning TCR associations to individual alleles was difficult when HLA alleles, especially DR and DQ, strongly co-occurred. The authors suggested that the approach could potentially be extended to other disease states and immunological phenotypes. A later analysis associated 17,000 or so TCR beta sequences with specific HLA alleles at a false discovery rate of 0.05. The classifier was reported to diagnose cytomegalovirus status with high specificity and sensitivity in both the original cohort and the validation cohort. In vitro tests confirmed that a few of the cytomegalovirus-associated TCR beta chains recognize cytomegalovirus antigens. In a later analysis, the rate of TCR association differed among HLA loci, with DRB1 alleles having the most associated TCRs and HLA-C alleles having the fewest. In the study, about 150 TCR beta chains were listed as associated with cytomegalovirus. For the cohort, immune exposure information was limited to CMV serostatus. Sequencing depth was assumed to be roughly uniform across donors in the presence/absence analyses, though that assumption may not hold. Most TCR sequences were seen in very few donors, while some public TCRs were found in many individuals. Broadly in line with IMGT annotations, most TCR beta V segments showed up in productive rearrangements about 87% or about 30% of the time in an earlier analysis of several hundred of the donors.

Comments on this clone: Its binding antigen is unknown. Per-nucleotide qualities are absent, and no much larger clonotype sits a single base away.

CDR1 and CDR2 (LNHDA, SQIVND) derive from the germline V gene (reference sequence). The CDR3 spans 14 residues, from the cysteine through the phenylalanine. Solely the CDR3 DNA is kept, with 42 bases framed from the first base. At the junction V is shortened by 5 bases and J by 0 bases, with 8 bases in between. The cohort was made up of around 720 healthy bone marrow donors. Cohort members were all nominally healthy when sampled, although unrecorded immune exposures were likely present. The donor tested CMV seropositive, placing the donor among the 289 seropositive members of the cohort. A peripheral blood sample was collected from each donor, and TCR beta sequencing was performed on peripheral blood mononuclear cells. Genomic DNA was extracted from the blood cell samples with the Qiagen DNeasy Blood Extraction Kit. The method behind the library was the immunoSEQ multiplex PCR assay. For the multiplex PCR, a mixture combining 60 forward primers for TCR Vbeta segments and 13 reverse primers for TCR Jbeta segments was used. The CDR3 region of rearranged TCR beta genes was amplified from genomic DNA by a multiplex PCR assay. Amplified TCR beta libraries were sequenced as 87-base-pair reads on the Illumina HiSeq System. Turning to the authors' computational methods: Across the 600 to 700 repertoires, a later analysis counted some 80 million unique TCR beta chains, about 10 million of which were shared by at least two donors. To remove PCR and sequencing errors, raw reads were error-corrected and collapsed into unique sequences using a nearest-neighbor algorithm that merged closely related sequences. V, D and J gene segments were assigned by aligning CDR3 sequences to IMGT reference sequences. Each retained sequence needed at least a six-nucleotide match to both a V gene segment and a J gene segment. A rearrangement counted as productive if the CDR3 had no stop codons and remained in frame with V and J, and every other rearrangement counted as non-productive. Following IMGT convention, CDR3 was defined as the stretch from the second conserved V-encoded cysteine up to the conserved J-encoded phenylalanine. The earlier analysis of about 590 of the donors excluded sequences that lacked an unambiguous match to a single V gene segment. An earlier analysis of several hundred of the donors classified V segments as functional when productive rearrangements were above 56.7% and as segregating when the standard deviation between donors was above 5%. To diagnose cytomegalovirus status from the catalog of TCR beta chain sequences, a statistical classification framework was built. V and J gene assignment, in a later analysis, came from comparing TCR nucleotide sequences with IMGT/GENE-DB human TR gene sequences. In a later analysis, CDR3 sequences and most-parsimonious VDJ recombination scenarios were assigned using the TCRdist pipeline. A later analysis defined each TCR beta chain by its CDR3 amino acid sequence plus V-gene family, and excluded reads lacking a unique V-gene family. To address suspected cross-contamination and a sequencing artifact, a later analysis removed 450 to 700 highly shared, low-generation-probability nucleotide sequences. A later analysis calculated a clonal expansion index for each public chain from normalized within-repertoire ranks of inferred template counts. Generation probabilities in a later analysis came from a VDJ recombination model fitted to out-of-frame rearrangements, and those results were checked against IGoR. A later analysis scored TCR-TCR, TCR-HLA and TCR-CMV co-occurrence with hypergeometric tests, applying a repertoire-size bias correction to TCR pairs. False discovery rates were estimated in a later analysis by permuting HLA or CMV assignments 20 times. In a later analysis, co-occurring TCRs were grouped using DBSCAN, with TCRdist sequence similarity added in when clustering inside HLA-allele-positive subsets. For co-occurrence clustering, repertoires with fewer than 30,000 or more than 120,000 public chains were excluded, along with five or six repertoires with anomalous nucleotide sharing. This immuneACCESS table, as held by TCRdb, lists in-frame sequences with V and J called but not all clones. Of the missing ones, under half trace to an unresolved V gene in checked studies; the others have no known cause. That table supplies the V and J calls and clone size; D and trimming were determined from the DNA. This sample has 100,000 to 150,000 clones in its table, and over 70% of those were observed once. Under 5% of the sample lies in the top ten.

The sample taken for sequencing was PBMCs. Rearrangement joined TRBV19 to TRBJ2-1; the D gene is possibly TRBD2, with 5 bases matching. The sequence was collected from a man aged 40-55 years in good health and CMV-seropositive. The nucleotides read TGTGCCAGTAGTCGACTACACTCCTACAATGAGCAGTTCTTC. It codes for CASSRLHSYNEQFF.